Sequencing of this T cell receptor (beta chain) was carried out in a study of response to subunit inactivated influenza vaccine. General study results and limits: The authors suggested that few new T cells are recruited per seasonal influenza vaccination.

The V gene's germline CDR1 is SGHRS and CDR2 YFSETQ. The V segment lost 0 bases and the J segment 2 bases; nucleotides outside the gene matches: 8. This CDR3 is built from 16 residues. TCRdb reprocessed the RT-PCR reads via MiXCR and lists one record per CDR3 protein. The sample has some 850,000 distinct CDR3 sequences, about 18% seen once; the top ten hold roughly 11%. This clonotype was counted only a few times. The antigen is undetermined. The rearrangement joins TRBV5-1 to TRBJ2-7, with 7 bases matching TRBD1. Sequenced here: PBMCs from blood, sampled around 5 days after vaccination. This receptor was identified in a man aged 50-60 years who received an inactivated influenza vaccine. The CDR3 spells CASSLGSGGLPYEQYF. Here the CDR3 DNA reads TGCGCCAGCAGCTTGGGATCAGGGGGTCTTCCCTACGAGCAGTACTTC.